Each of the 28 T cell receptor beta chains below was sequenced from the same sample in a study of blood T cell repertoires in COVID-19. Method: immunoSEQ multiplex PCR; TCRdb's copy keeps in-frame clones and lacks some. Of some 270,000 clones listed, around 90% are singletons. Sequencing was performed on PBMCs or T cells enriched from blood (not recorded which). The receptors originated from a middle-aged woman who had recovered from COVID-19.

The CDR3 DNA reads as TGTGCCAGCAGCTTACAGGGGGCAGGGGGCTACACCTTC. It translates to CASSLQGAGGYTF. This sequence joins TRBV7-9 and TRBJ1-2, with 8 bases fitting TRBD1. The germline V gene has CDR1 SEHNR and CDR2 FQNEAQ (reference sequence). The CDR3 runs to 13 residues. After removal of 2 bases from V and 8 bases from J, the junction contained 4 bases not matched to a gene.

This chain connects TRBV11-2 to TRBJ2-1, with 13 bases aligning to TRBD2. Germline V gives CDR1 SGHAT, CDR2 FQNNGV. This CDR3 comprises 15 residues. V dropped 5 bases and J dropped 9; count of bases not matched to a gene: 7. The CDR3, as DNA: TGTGCCAGCAGCGCCACTAGCGGGGGGGCCCCTGAGCAGTTCTTC. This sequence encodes CASSATSGGAPEQFF.

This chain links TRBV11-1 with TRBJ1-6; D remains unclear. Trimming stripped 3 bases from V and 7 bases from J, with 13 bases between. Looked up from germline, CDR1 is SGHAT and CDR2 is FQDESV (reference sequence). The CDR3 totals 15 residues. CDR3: CASSLGAGGNSPLHF. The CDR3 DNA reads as TGTGCCAGCAGCTTGGGAGCCGGAGGGAATTCACCCCTCCACTTT.

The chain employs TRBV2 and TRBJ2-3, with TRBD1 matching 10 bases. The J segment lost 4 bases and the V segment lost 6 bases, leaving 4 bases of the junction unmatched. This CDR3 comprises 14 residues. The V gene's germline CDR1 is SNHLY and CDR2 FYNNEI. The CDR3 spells CASRPGTGADTQYF. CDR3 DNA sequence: TGTGCCAGCAGGCCCGGGACAGGGGCAGATACGCAGTATTTT.

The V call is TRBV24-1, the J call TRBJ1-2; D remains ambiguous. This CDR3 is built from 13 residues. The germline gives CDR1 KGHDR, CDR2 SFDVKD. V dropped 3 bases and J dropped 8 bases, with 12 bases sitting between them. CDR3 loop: CATSDNGVEGYTF. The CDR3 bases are TGTGCCACCAGTGATAACGGAGTCGAGGGCTACACCTTC.

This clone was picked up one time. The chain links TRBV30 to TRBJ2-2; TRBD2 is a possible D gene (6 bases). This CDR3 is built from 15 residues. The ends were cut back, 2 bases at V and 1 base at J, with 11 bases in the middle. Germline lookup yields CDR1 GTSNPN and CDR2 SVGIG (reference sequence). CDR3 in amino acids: CAWSRVGRNTGELFF. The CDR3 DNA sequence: TGTGCCTGGAGTAGGGTCGGGAGGAACACCGGGGAGCTGTTTTTT.

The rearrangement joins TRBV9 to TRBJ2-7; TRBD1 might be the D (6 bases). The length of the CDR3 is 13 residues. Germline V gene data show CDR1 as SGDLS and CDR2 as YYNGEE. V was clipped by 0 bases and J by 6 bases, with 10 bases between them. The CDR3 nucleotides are TGTGCCAGCAGCGTAGATGGCAGGGGCGAGCAGTACTTC. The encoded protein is CASSVDGRGEQYF. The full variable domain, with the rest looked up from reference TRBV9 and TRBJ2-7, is DSGVTQTPKHLITATGQRVTLRCSPRSGDLSVYWYQQSLDQGLQFLIQYYNGEERAKGNILERFSAQQFPDLHSELNLSSLELGDSALYFCASSVDGRGEQYFGPGTRLTVT.

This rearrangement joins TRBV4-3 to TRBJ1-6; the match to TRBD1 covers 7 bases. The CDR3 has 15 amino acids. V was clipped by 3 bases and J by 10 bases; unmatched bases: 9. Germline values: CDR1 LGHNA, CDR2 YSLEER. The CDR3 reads CASSQNTGVGSPLHF. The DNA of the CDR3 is TGCGCCAGCAGCCAGAACACAGGGGTAGGCTCACCCCTCCACTTT.

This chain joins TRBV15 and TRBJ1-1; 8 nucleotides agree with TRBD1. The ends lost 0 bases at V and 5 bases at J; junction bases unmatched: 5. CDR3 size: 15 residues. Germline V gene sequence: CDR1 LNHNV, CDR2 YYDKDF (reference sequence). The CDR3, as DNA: TGTGCCACCAGCAGAGATAGCAGGGGGCGGACTGAAGCTTTCTTT. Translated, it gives CATSRDSRGRTEAFF.

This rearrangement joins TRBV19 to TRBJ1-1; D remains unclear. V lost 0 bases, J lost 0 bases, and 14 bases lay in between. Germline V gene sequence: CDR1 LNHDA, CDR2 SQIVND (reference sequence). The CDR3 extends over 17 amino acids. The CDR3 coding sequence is TGTGCCAGTAGTATAGATCTTGGGCGCCCAGTGAACACTGAAGCTTTCTTT. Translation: CASSIDLGRPVNTEAFF.

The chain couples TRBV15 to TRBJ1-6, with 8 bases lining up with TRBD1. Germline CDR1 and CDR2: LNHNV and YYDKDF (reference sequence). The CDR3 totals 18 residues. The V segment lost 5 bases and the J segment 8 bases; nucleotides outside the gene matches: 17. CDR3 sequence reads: CATSRKGQGARSYSPLHF. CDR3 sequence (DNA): TGTGCCACCAGCCGGAAAGGACAGGGTGCGAGGAGCTATTCACCCCTCCACTTT.

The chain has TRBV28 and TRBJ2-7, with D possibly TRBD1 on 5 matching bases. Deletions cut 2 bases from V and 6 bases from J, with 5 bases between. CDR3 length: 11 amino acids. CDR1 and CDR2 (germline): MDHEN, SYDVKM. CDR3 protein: CASSLRGEQYF. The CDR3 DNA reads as TGTGCCAGCAGTTTAAGGGGCGAGCAGTACTTC.

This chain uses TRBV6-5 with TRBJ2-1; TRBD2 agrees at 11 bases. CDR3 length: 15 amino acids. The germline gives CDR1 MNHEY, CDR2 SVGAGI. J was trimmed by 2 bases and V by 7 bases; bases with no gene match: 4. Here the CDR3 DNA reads TGTGCCAGCACCTTAGCGGGAGGGGCCTACAATGAGCAGTTCTTC. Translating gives CASTLAGGAYNEQFF.

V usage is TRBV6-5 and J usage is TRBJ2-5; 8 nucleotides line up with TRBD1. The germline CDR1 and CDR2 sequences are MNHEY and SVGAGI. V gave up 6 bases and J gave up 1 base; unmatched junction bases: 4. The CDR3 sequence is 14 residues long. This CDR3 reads CASSQGQGQETQYF. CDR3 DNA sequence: TGTGCCAGCAGCCAAGGACAGGGCCAAGAGACCCAGTACTTC.

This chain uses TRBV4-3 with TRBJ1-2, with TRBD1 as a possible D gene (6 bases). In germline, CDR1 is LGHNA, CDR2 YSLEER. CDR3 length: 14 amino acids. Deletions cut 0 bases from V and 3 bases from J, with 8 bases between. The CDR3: CASSQDYRDYGYTF. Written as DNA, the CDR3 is TGCGCCAGCAGCCAAGATTACAGGGACTATGGCTACACCTTC.

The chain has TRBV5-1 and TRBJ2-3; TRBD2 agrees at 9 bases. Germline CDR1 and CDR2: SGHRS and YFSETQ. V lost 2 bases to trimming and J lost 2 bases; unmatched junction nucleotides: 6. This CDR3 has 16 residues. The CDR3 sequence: CASSLAGGLNTDTQYF. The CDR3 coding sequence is TGCGCCAGCAGCTTAGCGGGGGGCCTCAACACAGATACGCAGTATTTT.

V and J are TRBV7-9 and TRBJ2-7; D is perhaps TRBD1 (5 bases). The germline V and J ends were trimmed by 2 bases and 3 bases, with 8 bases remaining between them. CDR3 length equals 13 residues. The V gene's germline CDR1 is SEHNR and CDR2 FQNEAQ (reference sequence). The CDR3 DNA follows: TGTGCCAGCAGCTTAACCCAGGGCTACGAGCAGTACTTC. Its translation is CASSLTQGYEQYF.

The CDR3 bases are TGTGCCAGCACCCCAGCGGGGGTGAACTATGAGCAGTTCTTC. Its protein product is CASTPAGVNYEQFF. The V call is TRBV6-2 or TRBV6-3, the J call TRBJ2-1, with 8 nucleotides matching TRBD2. Losses at the gene ends were 7 bases for V and 8 bases for J; bases not matched to a gene: 10. This CDR3 comprises 14 residues. Germline V gene lookup returns CDR1 MNHEY and CDR2 SVGEGT.

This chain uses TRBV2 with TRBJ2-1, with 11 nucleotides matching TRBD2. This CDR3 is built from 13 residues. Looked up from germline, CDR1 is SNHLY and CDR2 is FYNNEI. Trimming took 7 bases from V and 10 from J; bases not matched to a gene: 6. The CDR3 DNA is TGTGCCAGCACAGGGACTAGCGGAGGAGAGCAGTTCTTC. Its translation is CASTGTSGGEQFF.

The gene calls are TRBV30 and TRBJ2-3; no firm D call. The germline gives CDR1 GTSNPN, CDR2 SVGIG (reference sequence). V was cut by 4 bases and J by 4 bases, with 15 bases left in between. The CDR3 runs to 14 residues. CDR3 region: CAWNTAPNSDTQYF. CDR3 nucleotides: TGTGCCTGGAATACCGCCCCAAACTCAGATACGCAGTATTTT. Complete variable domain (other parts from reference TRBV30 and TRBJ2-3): SQTIHQWPATLVQPVGSPLSLECTVEGTSNPNLYWYRQAAGRGLQLLFYSVGIGQISSEVPQNLSASRPQDRQFILSSKKLLLSDSGFYLCAWNTAPNSDTQYFGPGTRLTVL.

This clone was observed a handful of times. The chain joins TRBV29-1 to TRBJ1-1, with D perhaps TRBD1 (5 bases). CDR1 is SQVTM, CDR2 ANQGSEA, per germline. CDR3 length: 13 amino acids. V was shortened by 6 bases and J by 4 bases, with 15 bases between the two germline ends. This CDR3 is CSVAGRQATEAFF. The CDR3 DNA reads TGCAGCGTCGCAGGGAGGCAGGCCACTGAAGCTTTCTTT.

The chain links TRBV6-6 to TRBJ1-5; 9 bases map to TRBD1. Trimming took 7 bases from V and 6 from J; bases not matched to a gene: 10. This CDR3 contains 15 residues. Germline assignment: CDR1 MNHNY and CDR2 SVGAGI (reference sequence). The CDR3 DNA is TGTGCCAGCACCCAAACGGGACAGGGCGGTCAGCCCCAGCATTTT. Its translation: CASTQTGQGGQPQHF.

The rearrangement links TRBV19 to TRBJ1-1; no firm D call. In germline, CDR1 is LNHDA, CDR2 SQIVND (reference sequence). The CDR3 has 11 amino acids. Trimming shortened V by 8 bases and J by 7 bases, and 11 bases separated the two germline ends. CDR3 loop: CASRSYSEAFF. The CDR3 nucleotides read TGTGCCAGTCGGTCGTACAGTGAAGCTTTCTTT.

In DNA form, the CDR3 reads TGTGCCAGCCGCCCGTGGGCTAGCGGGGGGGCTGAGACCCAGTACTTC. This codes for CASRPWASGGAETQYF. The rearrangement links TRBV5-4 to TRBJ2-5; 12 bases match TRBD2. This CDR3 spans 16 amino acids. The trim removed 7 bases at V and 5 bases at J, leaving 12 bases unmatched. In germline, CDR1 is SGHNT, CDR2 YYREEE (reference sequence).

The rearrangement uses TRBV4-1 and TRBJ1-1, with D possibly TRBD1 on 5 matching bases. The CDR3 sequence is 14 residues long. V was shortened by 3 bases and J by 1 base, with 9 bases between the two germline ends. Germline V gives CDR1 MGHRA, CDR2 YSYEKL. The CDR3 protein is CASSQEQENTEAFF. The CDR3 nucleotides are TGCGCCAGCAGCCAGGAACAGGAGAACACTGAAGCTTTCTTT.

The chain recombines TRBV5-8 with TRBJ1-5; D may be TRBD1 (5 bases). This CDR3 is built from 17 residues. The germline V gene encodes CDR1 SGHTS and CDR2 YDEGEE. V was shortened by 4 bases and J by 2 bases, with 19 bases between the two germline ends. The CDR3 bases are TGTGCCAGCAGCCCGTGGGAGGGGAGTAGCGGCAATCAGCCCCAGCATTTT. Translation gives CASSPWEGSSGNQPQHF. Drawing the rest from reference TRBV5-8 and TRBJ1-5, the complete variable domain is EAGVTQSPTHLIKTRGQQATLRCSPISGHTSVYWYQQALGLGLQFLLWYDEGEERNRGNFPPRFSGRQFPNYSSELNVNALELEDSALYLCASSPWEGSSGNQPQHFGDGTRLSIL.

The CDR3 loop reads CAWSSTGQETQYF. CDR3 in DNA: TGTGCCTGGAGTTCAACAGGGCAAGAGACCCAGTACTTC. The chain employs TRBV30 and TRBJ2-5; D may be TRBD1 (6 bases). The germline V and J ends were trimmed by 2 bases and 2 bases, with 9 bases remaining between them. Germline CDR1 is GTSNPN and CDR2 is SVGIG (reference sequence). There are 13 residues in the CDR3.

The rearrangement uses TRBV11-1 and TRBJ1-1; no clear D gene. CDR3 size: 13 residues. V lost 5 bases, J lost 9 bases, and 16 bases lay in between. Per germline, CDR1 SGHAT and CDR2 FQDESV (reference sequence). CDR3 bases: TGTGCCAGCAGCGAACCGGGAAAGAAAAAAGCTTTCTTT. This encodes CASSEPGKKKAFF.